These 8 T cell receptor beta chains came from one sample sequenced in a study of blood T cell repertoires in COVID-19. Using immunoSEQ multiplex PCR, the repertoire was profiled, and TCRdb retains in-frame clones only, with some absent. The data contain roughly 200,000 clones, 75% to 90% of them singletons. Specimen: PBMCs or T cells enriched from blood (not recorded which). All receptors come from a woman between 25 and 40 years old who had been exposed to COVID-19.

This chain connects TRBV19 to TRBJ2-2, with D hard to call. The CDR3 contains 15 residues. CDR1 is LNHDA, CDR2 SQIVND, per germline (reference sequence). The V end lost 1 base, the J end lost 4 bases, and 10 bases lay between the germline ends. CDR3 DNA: TGTGCCAGTAGTATAGCGGTCCAGGCCACCGGGGAGCTGTTTTTT. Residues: CASSIAVQATGELFF.

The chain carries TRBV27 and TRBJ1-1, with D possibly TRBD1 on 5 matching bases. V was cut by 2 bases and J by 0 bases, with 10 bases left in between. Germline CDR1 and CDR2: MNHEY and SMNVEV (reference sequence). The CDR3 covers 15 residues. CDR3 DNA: TGTGCCAGCAGTTTAGGGCAGGGAATGAACACTGAAGCTTTCTTT. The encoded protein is CASSLGQGMNTEAFF.

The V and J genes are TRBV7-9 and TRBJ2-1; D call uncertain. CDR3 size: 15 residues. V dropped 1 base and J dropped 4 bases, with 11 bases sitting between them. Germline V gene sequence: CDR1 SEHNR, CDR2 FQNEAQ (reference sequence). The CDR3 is CASSLVGSQYNEQFF. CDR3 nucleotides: TGTGCCAGCAGCTTAGTTGGCAGTCAATACAATGAGCAGTTCTTC.

The CDR3 sequence: CAWSAGGVRIYEQYF. The CDR3 coding sequence is TGTGCCTGGAGCGCTGGGGGGGTCAGAATCTACGAGCAGTACTTC. This chain joins TRBV30 and TRBJ2-7, with 7 positions matching TRBD2. Per the germline V gene, CDR1 is GTSNPN and CDR2 is SVGIG (reference sequence). Unmatched junction bases numbered 11, after V lost 3 bases and J lost 3 bases. The CDR3 contains 15 residues.

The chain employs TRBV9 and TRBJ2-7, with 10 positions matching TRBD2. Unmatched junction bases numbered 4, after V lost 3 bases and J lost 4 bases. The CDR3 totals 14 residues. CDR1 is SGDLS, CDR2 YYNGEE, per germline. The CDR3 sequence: CASSAVSGGYEQYF. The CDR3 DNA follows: TGTGCCAGCAGCGCCGTTAGCGGGGGGTACGAGCAGTACTTC.

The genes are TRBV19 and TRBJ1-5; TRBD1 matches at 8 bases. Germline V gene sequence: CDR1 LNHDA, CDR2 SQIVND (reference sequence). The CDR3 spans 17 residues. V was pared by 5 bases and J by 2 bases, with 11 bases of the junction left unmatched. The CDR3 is CASSANRGSGGNQPQHF. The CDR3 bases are TGTGCCAGTAGTGCAAACAGGGGGTCGGGTGGCAATCAGCCCCAGCATTTT.

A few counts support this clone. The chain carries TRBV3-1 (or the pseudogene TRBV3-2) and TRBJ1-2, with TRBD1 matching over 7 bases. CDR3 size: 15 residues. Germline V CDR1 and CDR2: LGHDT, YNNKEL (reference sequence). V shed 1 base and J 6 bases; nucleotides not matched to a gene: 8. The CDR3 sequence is CASSQVETGSDGYTF. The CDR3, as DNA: TGTGCCAGCAGCCAAGTCGAGACAGGGTCCGATGGCTACACCTTC.

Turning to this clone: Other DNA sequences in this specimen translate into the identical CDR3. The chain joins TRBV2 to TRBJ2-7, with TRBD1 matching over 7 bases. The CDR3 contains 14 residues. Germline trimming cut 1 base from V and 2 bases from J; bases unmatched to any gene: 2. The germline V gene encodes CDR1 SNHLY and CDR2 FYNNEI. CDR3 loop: CASSEGTGPYEQYF. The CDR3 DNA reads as TGTGCCAGCAGTGAAGGGACAGGACCCTACGAGCAGTACTTC.